This TCR beta chain appears in the sequencing data of a study of PD-1 blockade in classical Hodgkin lymphoma. By sample share, this clone is medium-sized. Its antigen is still unknown. Time point specified: cycle 4 day 1 (C4D1), after 5 to 7 weeks of nivolumab. Every patient had relapsed following autologous stem cell transplantation, and cohorts differed in brentuximab vedotin exposure. Complete response, partial response or progressive disease were the best responses. The data were produced by immunoSEQ multiplex PCR, yet TCRdb's version contains in-frame clones alone and is incomplete. The table includes almost 95,000 clones, under 85% detected once. Study outcomes and limitations: What drove the repertoire differences, possibly disease activity or prior therapy, has not been defined. A significant rise in TCR diversity by C4D1 was seen for CD4+ but not CD8+ cells.

The CDR3 length is 13 residues. The germline CDR1 and CDR2 sequences are LGHNA and YNFKEQ. Trimming removed 0 bases from V and 5 bases from J, with 6 bases in between. The sequence was obtained from a human donor with classical Hodgkin lymphoma. The specimen was peripheral blood mononuclear cells (PBMCs), collected before the fourth cycle of nivolumab. The chain recombines TRBV4-2 with TRBJ2-3, with D hard to call. The CDR3 DNA follows: TGTGCCAGCAGCCAAGATTATGGAGATACGCAGTATTTT. It codes for CASSQDYGDTQYF.